Each of the 27 T cell receptor beta chains below was sequenced from the same sample in a study of blood T cell repertoires in COVID-19 (dated by TCRdb to 2018 to 2020). The library was prepared using the immunoSEQ multiplex PCR assay. TCRdb took over this immuneACCESS table, retaining in-frame rearrangements with V and J assigned. Such tables are incomplete; in checked studies, under half of the missing clones stem from an unresolved V gene, and the remainder is unexplained. This sample comprises 130,000 or so clones, 55% to 75% of them detected only once. The top ten clonotypes cover over 1.5% of the sample. The sequencing input was peripheral blood. The receptors derive from a woman in her 70s with acute or convalescent COVID-19.

The CDR3 bases are TGTGCCAGCAGCTTAGGCGGGAGGAAAGAGACCCAGTACTTC. This translates into CASSLGGRKETQYF. The chain is built from TRBV7-9 and TRBJ2-5, with TRBD2 identical over 8 bases. This CDR3 spans 14 amino acids. Per the germline V gene, CDR1 is SEHNR and CDR2 is FQNEAQ (reference sequence). The V gene end was trimmed by 1 base and the J gene end by 3 bases; junction bases not matched to a gene: 1.

The gene calls are TRBV7-6 and TRBJ1-6, with 8 positions matching TRBD1. Germline loops: CDR1 SGHVS, CDR2 FNYEAQ. The length of the CDR3 is 15 residues. Trimming removed 5 bases from V and 8 bases from J; junction bases left unmatched: 8. In DNA form, the CDR3 reads TGTGCCAGCAGCCCGACAGGGGTTGGGGATTCACCCCTCCACTTT. It translates to CASSPTGVGDSPLHF.

This clone was detected ten times or more. This sequence joins TRBV24-1 and TRBJ1-1, with D perhaps TRBD1 (6 bases). Trimming took off 4 bases at V and 0 bases at J, with 14 bases between the two ends. CDR3 length: 16 residues. Germline V CDR1 and CDR2: KGHDR, SFDVKD. CDR3 nucleotides: TGTGCCACCAGTGAATCAGGGGTGGGGGTGAACACTGAAGCTTTCTTT. Translated: CATSESGVGVNTEAFF.

The chain carries TRBV6-5 and TRBJ2-5, with no clear D. The CDR3 is 11 residues long. The germline V and J ends were trimmed by 6 bases and 7 bases, with 9 bases remaining between them. Germline V gene sequence: CDR1 MNHEY, CDR2 SVGAGI. This CDR3 is CASSFFGTQYF. Here the CDR3 DNA reads TGTGCCAGCAGCTTCTTCGGGACCCAGTACTTC.

The chain is built from TRBV10-2 and TRBJ2-1, with D possibly being TRBD2 (6 bases). The CDR3 totals 13 residues. Trimming removed 5 bases at V and 4 bases at J, with 9 bases between. Germline-derived CDR1 and CDR2 are WSHSY and SAAADI. CDR3 in amino acids: CASSTDYYNEQFF. The CDR3 DNA sequence: TGCGCCAGCAGTACGGACTATTACAATGAGCAGTTCTTC.

V gene TRBV29-1 combines with J gene TRBJ2-7, with 9 bases aligning to TRBD2. Unmatched junction bases numbered 7, after V lost 2 bases and J lost 2 bases. The CDR3 loop spans 15 amino acids. Germline V gene data show CDR1 as SQVTM and CDR2 as ANQGSEA. CDR3 protein: CSVEMGLAGTYEQYF. CDR3 nucleotides: TGCAGCGTTGAAATGGGTCTAGCGGGGACCTACGAGCAGTACTTC.

In nucleotides, the CDR3 is TGTGCCAGCAGCCAAGAAGGACAGGGGGCTCCAGAGACCCAGTACTTC. Translating gives CASSQEGQGAPETQYF. V and J are TRBV3-1 (or the pseudogene TRBV3-2) and TRBJ2-5; 11 nucleotides agree with TRBD1. V dropped 0 bases and J dropped 4; count of bases not matched to a gene: 4. Germline V CDR1 and CDR2: LGHDT, YNNKEL (reference sequence). The CDR3 spans 16 residues.

The rearrangement links TRBV10-2 to TRBJ2-7, with TRBD1 matching over 8 bases. There are 12 residues in the CDR3. From germline, CDR1 is WSHSY and CDR2 SAAADI. After removal of 6 bases from V and 7 bases from J, the junction contained 5 bases not matched to a gene. The CDR3 DNA reads as TGCGCCAGCAGGGACAGGGCGGGGGAGCAGTACTTC. Amino acid sequence: CASRDRAGEQYF.

This clone was picked up a small number of times. The chain joins TRBV5-1 to TRBJ1-2, with D tentatively TRBD1 (5 bases). CDR3 size: 13 residues. CDR1 and CDR2 (germline): SGHRS, YFSETQ. Trimming left V 0 bases short and J 2 bases short, with 5 bases between. The CDR3 bases are TGCGCCAGCAGCTTGGACAGGAACTATGGCTACACCTTC. It codes for CASSLDRNYGYTF.

V gene TRBV6-5 combines with J gene TRBJ2-7, with D uncertain. This CDR3 spans 14 amino acids. Germline CDR1 reads MNHEY; CDR2 reads SVGAGI. Trimming removed 0 bases from V and 2 bases from J, with 8 bases in between. The CDR3 DNA is TGTGCCAGCAGTTACTCGGGCAGACCCTACGAGCAGTACTTC. This translates into CASSYSGRPYEQYF.

There are a few counts of this clone. This chain connects TRBV6-6 to TRBJ2-5; D call uncertain. The CDR3 sequence is 13 residues long. CDR1 is MNHNY and CDR2 is SVGAGI in the germline V gene (reference sequence). Trimming took off 7 bases at V and 6 bases at J, with 15 bases between the two ends. CDR3 region: CASTFSSTQTQYF. In DNA, the CDR3 is TGTGCCAGCACCTTCTCTAGTACGCAGACCCAGTACTTC.

The chain is built from TRBV24-1 and TRBJ2-1; the D gene is possibly TRBD1 (6 bases). Germline V lookup: CDR1 KGHDR, CDR2 SFDVKD. Trimming stripped 7 bases from V and 7 bases from J, with 7 bases between. The CDR3 has 11 residues. CDR3 protein: CATRRGNEQFF. CDR3 DNA: TGTGCCACCAGGAGGGGGAATGAGCAGTTCTTC.

The chain couples TRBV19 to TRBJ2-7; D is ambiguous. This CDR3 contains 16 residues. V lost 3 bases and J 6 bases, leaving 21 bases between the germline ends. The germline CDR1 and CDR2 sequences are LNHDA and SQIVND (reference sequence). The CDR3 spells CASSIQVLLEGSEQYF. The CDR3 nucleotides read TGTGCCAGTAGTATTCAGGTCCTCTTGGAAGGCTCCGAGCAGTACTTC. The full variable domain, completed using reference TRBV19 and TRBJ2-7, is DGGITQSPKYLFRKEGQNVTLSCEQNLNHDAMYWYRQDPGQGLRLIYYSQIVNDFQKGDIAEGYSVSREKKESFPLTVTSAQKNPTAFYLCASSIQVLLEGSEQYFGPGTRLTVT.

The chain combines TRBV20-1 with TRBJ2-7; D is unclear. The germline V and J ends were trimmed by 5 bases and 7 bases, with 9 bases remaining between them. Germline loops: CDR1 DFQATT, CDR2 SNEGSKA (reference sequence). This CDR3 spans 10 amino acids. The DNA for the CDR3 is TGCAGTGCTGAGCGAGAAGAGCAGTACTTC. Translation gives CSAEREEQYF.

The chain carries TRBV24-1 and TRBJ1-1, with D maybe TRBD1 (5 bases). V lost 1 base to trimming and J lost 8 bases, with 7 bases between them. CDR3 length: 12 amino acids. Germline CDR1 and CDR2: KGHDR and SFDVKD. CDR3 loop: CATSDFRGEAFF. As DNA, the CDR3 is TGTGCCACCAGTGATTTTCGGGGGGAAGCTTTCTTT.

The V call is TRBV20-1, the J call TRBJ2-3; 8 nucleotides agree with TRBD2. CDR3 size: 14 residues. Germline V gives CDR1 DFQATT, CDR2 SNEGSKA (reference sequence). V shed 3 bases, J shed 14 bases, and the junction held 16 bases outside the gene matches. The CDR3, as DNA: TGCAGTGCTAGTAGAGGGTCCGTTAGCGGGGCCATGTATTTT. As protein: CSASRGSVSGAMYF.

The chain carries TRBV30 and TRBJ2-7; D might be TRBD2 (6 bases). CDR1 is GTSNPN and CDR2 is SVGIG in the germline V gene (reference sequence). V gave up 5 bases and J gave up 0 bases, with 11 bases separating them. The CDR3 runs to 13 residues. CDR3 residues: CAWEGRFSYEQYF. In DNA form, the CDR3 reads TGTGCCTGGGAAGGGAGGTTCTCCTACGAGCAGTACTTC.

The chain joins TRBV2 to TRBJ2-1; possible D gene TRBD1, 6 bases. Trimming cost V 6 bases and J 5 bases, with 14 bases left between them. From germline, CDR1 is SNHLY and CDR2 FYNNEI. The CDR3 runs to 14 residues. This CDR3 reads CASSPGHVNNEQFF. The CDR3, as DNA: TGTGCCAGCAGCCCGGGACACGTCAACAATGAGCAGTTCTTC.

The rearrangement links TRBV7-2 to TRBJ2-3, with 11 bases that match TRBD2. Unmatched junction bases numbered 6, after V lost 11 bases and J lost 2 bases. This CDR3 is built from 14 residues. CDR1 is SGHTA, CDR2 FQGNSA, per germline. CDR3 in amino acids: CAGSGGDVTDTQYF. The CDR3 DNA reads TGTGCCGGTAGCGGGGGGGATGTCACAGATACGCAGTATTTT.

This chain uses TRBV2 with TRBJ1-6; maybe TRBD1 (6 bases). From germline, CDR1 is SNHLY and CDR2 FYNNEI. The CDR3 loop spans 17 amino acids. V shed 2 bases and J shed 7 bases, with 18 bases lying between them. The CDR3 nucleotides read TGTGCCAGCAGTGAAAACCAGGGGTTCCCGTTCAATTCACCCCTCCACTTT. Translated: CASSENQGFPFNSPLHF.

This clone was picked up a small number of times. V usage is TRBV28 and J usage is TRBJ2-7; a weak D match, TRBD2 (5 bases). The CDR3 is 15 residues long. Germline assignment: CDR1 MDHEN and CDR2 SYDVKM. V was clipped by 3 bases and J by 4 bases, with 16 bases between them. The CDR3 nucleotides are TGTGCCAGCAGTTTCCCCCAGACGGGGAAGTACGAGCAGTACTTC. Translation gives CASSFPQTGKYEQYF.

The chain uses TRBV27 and TRBJ1-2; 8 bases map to TRBD1. The CDR3 runs to 15 residues. V gave up 6 bases and J gave up 0 bases; unmatched junction bases: 6. Germline V lookup: CDR1 MNHEY, CDR2 SMNVEV (reference sequence). CDR3 coding DNA: TGTGCCAGCAGCTCCGGGACAGGCGCTAACTATGGCTACACCTTC. Translating it yields CASSSGTGANYGYTF.

For the CDR3, the DNA is TGTGCCAGCAGTTCCGCAGGACAGGACTCCTACGAGCAGTACTTC. This translates into CASSSAGQDSYEQYF. The V call is TRBV28, the J call TRBJ2-7, with 7 bases fitting TRBD1. The CDR3 has 15 amino acids. The germline V gene encodes CDR1 MDHEN and CDR2 SYDVKM. The junction had 6 bases not matched to a gene; V was cut back by 4 bases and J by 0 bases.

The chain combines TRBV9 with TRBJ2-1, with 9 bases that match TRBD1. Germline V gives CDR1 SGDLS, CDR2 YYNGEE. V was pared by 0 bases and J by 7 bases, with 2 bases of the junction left unmatched. This CDR3 is 14 amino acids long. CDR3 amino acids: CASSVAQGANEQFF. As DNA, the CDR3 is TGTGCCAGCAGCGTAGCACAGGGGGCAAATGAGCAGTTCTTC.

This clone has a handful of counts. CDR3 sequence: CASSSLVGDTQYF. As DNA, the CDR3 is TGTGCCAGCAGCTCACTAGTCGGAGATACGCAGTATTTT. The genes are TRBV11-1 and TRBJ2-3; tentatively, D is TRBD2 (5 bases). V was clipped by 4 bases and J by 5 bases, with 10 bases between them. The CDR3 contains 13 residues. CDR1 and CDR2 from the germline V gene are SGHAT and FQDESV (reference sequence).

This chain joins TRBV2 and TRBJ2-5; 13 nucleotides line up with TRBD2. J gave up 4 bases and V 6 bases, and 5 bases lay outside the gene matches. This CDR3 is built from 15 residues. The germline gives CDR1 SNHLY, CDR2 FYNNEI. In nucleotides, the CDR3 is TGTGCCAGCAGCGGACTAGCGGGAGTTGGAGAGACCCAGTACTTC. Amino acids: CASSGLAGVGETQYF.

This CDR3 is CASSPGTASNQPQHF. CDR3 bases: TGTGCCAGCAGTCCCGGGACAGCTAGCAATCAGCCCCAGCATTTT. The gene calls are TRBV27 and TRBJ1-5; 7 positions agree with TRBD1. The CDR3 has 15 amino acids. CDR1 is MNHEY, CDR2 SMNVEV, per germline (reference sequence). V shed 5 bases, J shed 0 bases, and the junction held 4 bases outside the gene matches.